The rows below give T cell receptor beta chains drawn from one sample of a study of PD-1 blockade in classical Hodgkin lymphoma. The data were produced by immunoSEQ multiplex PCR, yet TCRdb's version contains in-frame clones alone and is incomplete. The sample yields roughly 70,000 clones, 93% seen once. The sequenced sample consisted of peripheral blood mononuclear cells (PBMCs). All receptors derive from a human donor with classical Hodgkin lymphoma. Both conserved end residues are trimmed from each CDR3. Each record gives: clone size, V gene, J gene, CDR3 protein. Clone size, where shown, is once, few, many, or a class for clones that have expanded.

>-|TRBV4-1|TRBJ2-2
ASSREQSTGELF
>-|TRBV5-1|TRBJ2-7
ASSLDTGGYEQY
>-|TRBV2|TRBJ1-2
ASSRGEVGSRLRGYT
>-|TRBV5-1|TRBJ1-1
ASSLAQTNTEAF
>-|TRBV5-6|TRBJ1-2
ASSLRRTVAVKGYT
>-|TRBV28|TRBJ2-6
ASSFTGRTSSGANVLT
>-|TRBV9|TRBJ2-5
ASSSRGTQETQY
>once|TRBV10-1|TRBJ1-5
ASSELGTAKGENQPQH
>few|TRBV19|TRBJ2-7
ASSPTPGQGIYEQY
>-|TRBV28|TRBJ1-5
ASSLGTQSPAQPQH